This T cell receptor (beta chain) was recorded in a study of blood T cell repertoires in COVID-19. About the research overall: Sample material is recorded as cDNA or gDNA derived from T cells, B-cell-depleted T cells, or PBMCs.

In the original processing: Reference gene primer amplification gave nucleated cell count estimates. Sequencing used immunoSEQ multiplex PCR; TCRdb keeps in-frame clones, though not all of them. The V and J calls and the clone size are those of that table, but D and trimming were determined from the DNA. Of 250,000 to 300,000 clones listed, approximately 83% were seen once; the top ten hold approximately 2%. The participants were between about 18 and 89 years old and came from about two dozen US areas. This CDR3 region has 14 residues. V lost 5 bases to trimming and J lost 7 bases; unmatched junction nucleotides: 7. Germline loops: CDR1 MGHDK, CDR2 SYGVNS.

The sequence came from a woman aged 45-60 years who had recovered from COVID-19. The material sequenced was PBMCs or T cells enriched from blood (not recorded which). This chain joins TRBV25-1 and TRBJ2-2; 7 positions match TRBD2. The DNA of the CDR3 is TGTGCCAGCAGTTTGGCGGGAGTCATCGGGGAGCTGTTTTTT. This encodes CASSLAGVIGELFF.